This T cell receptor beta chain was captured by sequencing in a study of blood T cell repertoires in COVID-19. Whole-study context: Sites in the United States, Italy and Spain provided acute and convalescent COVID-19 samples. PBMCs, B-cell-depleted T cells, or T cells provided the cDNA or gDNA that made up the material.

Trimming left V 1 base short and J 8 bases short, with 10 bases between. Per germline, CDR1 SGHVS and CDR2 FNYEAQ. This CDR3 region has 13 residues. Source study methods: Nucleated cell counts were estimated from reference gene primer amplification. Using immunoSEQ multiplex PCR, the repertoire was profiled, and TCRdb retains in-frame clones only, with some absent. V, J and clone size are taken as reported in that table, and D and trimming were inferred from the DNA itself. The data contain 22,000 or so clones, more than 85% of them singletons. The sequence was collected from a woman aged 55-70 years with active COVID-19. The specimen was peripheral blood. The chain joins TRBV7-6 to TRBJ2-3; D may be TRBD2 (6 bases). CDR3 residues: CASSLDEGGTQYF. The CDR3 DNA reads TGTGCCAGCAGCTTAGACGAGGGAGGTACGCAGTATTTT.